Reported below is one T cell receptor beta chain. This sample is drawn from a study of T cell changes during pregnancy in multiple sclerosis. The CDR3 is 14 residues long. In germline, CDR1 is SGHVS, CDR2 FNYEAQ. The V and J ends lost 4 bases and 1 base, in that order; junction bases with no gene match: 1. The data were produced by immunoSEQ multiplex PCR, yet TCRdb's version contains in-frame clones alone and is incomplete. The sample comprises 30,000 or so clones, about nine tenths of which are singletons, and around 10% rests with the top ten. This rearrangement joins TRBV7-6 to TRBJ2-1; 7 bases map to TRBD1. The source material was CD8+ T cells from peripheral blood mononuclear cells, sampled in the third trimester of pregnancy. The sequence derives from a female donor with multiple sclerosis, enrolled in a pregnancy study. The CDR3 sequence is CASSSGQSYNEQFF. CDR3 nucleotide sequence: TGTGCCAGCAGCTCGGGACAGTCCTACAATGAGCAGTTCTTC.